This TCR beta chain emerged from a study of CD8+CD57+ T cells in acquired aplastic anemia. Flow cytometry had shown expanded CD8+CD57+ cells in the patients chosen for sequencing. The template used for profiling TCR beta VDJ and CDR3 was genomic DNA. Via MiXCR, TCRdb re-called the reads, giving one row per CDR3 protein. The sample records 75,000 to 100,000 distinct CDR3 sequences, around 68% being singletons. The receptor's source is a human donor with aplastic anemia. Sequences were obtained from sorted CD4+, CD8+, or CD8+CD57+ T cells (not recorded which) from PBMCs.

CDR3 coding DNA: TGCAGTGCTCTACAGGACAGGGCCGATAGCACAGATACGCAGTATTTT. This sequence encodes CSALQDRADSTDTQYF. The chain couples TRBV20-1 to TRBJ2-3, with TRBD1 matching over 8 bases. V was pared by 5 bases and J by 0 bases, with 10 bases of the junction left unmatched. Germline V gene sequence: CDR1 DFQATT, CDR2 SNEGSKA (reference sequence). The CDR3 consists of 16 residues.